The clone carrying this TCR beta chain was seen many times. Mismatch with germline at one junction end may stem from a read error. One entry per CDR3 protein results from TCRdb running MiXCR on the 5' RACE reads. Found here are about 50,000 distinct CDR3 sequences, 3% of them singletons; the top ten hold over 13%. These data are taken from a study of neurological immune-mediated disorders. This CDR3 is 11 amino acids long. Germline assignment: CDR1 DFQATT and CDR2 SNEGSKA (reference sequence). The chain carries TRBV20-1 and TRBJ1-2; possibly TRBD1 for D (6 bases). Input material: PBMCs. This TCR was sampled from a woman aged 45-59 years with multiple sclerosis. The CDR3: CSARDRDIEHF. CDR3 nucleotide sequence: TGCAGTGCTAGAGATCGGGACATTGAACACTTC.